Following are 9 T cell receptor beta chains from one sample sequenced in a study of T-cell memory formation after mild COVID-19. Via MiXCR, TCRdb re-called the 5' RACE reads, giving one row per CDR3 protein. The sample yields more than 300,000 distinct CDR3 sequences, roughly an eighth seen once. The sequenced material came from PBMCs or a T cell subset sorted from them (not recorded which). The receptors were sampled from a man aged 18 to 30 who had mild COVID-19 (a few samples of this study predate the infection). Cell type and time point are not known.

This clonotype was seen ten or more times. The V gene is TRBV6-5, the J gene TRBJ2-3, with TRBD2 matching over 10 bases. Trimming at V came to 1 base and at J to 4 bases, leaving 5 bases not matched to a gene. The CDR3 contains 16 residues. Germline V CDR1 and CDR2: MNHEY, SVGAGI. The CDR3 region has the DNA TGTGCCAGCAGTTACTTTCCTAGCGGGGGTCCAGATACGCAGTATTTT. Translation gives CASSYFPSGGPDTQYF.

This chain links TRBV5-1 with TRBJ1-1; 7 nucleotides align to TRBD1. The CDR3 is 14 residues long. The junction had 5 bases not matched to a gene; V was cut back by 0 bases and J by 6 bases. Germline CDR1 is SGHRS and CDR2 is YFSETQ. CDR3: CASSLGQGVPEAFF. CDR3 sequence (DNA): TGCGCCAGCAGCTTGGGGCAGGGGGTCCCTGAAGCTTTCTTT. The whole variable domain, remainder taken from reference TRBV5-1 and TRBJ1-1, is KAGVTQTPRYLIKTRGQQVTLSCSPISGHRSVSWYQQTPGQGLQFLFEYFSETQRNKGNFPGRFSGRQFSNSRSEMNVSTLELGDSALYLCASSLGQGVPEAFFGQGTRLTVV.

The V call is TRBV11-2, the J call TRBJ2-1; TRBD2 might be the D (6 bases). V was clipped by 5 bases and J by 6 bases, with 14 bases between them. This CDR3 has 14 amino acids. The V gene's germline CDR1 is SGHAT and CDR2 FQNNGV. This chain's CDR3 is CASSTPELANEQFF. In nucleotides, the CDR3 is TGTGCCAGCAGCACCCCCGAACTAGCCAATGAGCAGTTCTTC.

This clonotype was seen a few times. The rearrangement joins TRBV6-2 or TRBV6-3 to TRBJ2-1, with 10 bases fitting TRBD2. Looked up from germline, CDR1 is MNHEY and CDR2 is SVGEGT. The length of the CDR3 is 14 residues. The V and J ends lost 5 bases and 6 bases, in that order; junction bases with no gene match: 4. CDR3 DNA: TGTGCCAGCAGTCTCGCTAGCGGGGGCAATGAGCAGTTCTTC. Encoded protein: CASSLASGGNEQFF.

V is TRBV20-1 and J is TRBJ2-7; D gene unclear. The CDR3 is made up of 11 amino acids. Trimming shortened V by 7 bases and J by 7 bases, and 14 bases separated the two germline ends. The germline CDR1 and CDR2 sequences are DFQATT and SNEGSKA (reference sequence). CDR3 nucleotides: TGCAGTGTCCCGGGCCTCACGGAGCAGTACTTC. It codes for CSVPGLTEQYF.

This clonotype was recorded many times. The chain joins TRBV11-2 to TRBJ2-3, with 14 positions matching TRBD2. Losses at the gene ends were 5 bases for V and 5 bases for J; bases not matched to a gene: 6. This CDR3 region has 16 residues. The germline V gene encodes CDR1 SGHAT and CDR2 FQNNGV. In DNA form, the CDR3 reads TGTGCCAGCAGCCGACTAGCGGGGGGGACGGGAGATACGCAGTATTTT. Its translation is CASSRLAGGTGDTQYF.

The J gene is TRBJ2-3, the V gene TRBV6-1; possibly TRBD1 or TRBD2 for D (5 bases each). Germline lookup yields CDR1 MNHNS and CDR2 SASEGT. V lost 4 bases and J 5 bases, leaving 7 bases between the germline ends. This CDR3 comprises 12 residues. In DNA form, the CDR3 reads TGTGCCAGCAGTGGGGGGTTAGATACGCAGTATTTT. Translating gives CASSGGLDTQYF.

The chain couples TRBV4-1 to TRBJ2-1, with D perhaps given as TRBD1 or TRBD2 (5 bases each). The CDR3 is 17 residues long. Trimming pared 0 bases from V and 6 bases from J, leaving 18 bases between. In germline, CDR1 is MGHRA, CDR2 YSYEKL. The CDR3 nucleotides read TGCGCCAGCAGCCAAGATCCCGGACTTTCCCAGGGCAATGAGCAGTTCTTC. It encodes CASSQDPGLSQGNEQFF.

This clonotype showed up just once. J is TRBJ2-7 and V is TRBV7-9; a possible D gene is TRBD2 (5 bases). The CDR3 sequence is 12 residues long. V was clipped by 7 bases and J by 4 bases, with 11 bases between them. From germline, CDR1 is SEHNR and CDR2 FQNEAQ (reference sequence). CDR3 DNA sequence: TGTGCCAGCACCCACGGGGAGTACGAGCAGTACGTC. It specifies CASTHGEYEQYV.